The 18 T cell receptor beta chains reported below all come from one sample, sequenced in a study of Graves' ophthalmopathy and Graves' hyperthyroidism. TCR beta CDR3 regions were amplified from RNA transcripts. RT-PCR was first run with HTBI primers, then multiplex PCR in a second round. TCRdb re-derived calls from the multiplex PCR reads in MiXCR, one entry per CDR3 protein. Among 200,000 to 250,000 distinct CDR3 sequences listed, roughly a fifth were seen once. Source material: peripheral blood. Every receptor here comes from a woman between 45 and 65 years old with Graves' ophthalmopathy.

This clonotype was observed at least ten times. This chain connects TRBV3-1 to TRBJ2-7, with D unclear. This CDR3 spans 16 amino acids. Germline loops: CDR1 LGHDT, CDR2 YNNKEL (reference sequence). Trimming took 0 bases from V and 6 from J, leaving 18 bases between them. The CDR3: CASSQEGFVGGPEQYF. The CDR3 region has the DNA TGTGCCAGCAGCCAAGAGGGCTTTGTTGGCGGCCCCGAGCAGTACTTC.

Ten or more counts support this clonotype. The chain recombines TRBV9 with TRBJ2-7; tentative D call: TRBD2 (6 bases). This CDR3 has 15 amino acids. V was clipped by 3 bases and J by 0 bases, with 13 bases between them. The germline CDR1 and CDR2 sequences are SGDLS and YYNGEE. DNA for the CDR3: TGTGCCAGCAGCGGCGGGGCTGCGTCCTCCTACGAGCAGTACTTC. Translation: CASSGGAASSYEQYF.

The sample holds many counts of this clonotype. The chain employs TRBV2 and TRBJ1-2; possible D gene TRBD1, 6 bases. Germline values: CDR1 SNHLY, CDR2 FYNNEI. This CDR3 region has 15 residues. Trimming removed 5 bases at V and 6 bases at J, with 19 bases between. CDR3 region: CASSTKQGWGNGYTF. The CDR3 bases are TGTGCCAGCAGTACGAAACAGGGTTGGGGCAATGGCTACACCTTC. Filled out from reference TRBV2 and TRBJ1-2, the complete variable domain reads EPEVTQTPSHQVTQMGQEVILRCVPISNHLYFYWYRQILGQKVEFLVSFYNNEISEKSEIFDDQFSVERPDGSNFTLKIRSTKLEDSAMYFCASSTKQGWGNGYTFGSGTRLTVV.

This clonotype was detected many times. Here the CDR3 reads CSVELRGGTRSYEQYF. CDR3 nucleotides: TGCAGCGTTGAATTAAGGGGCGGGACTCGCTCCTACGAGCAGTACTTC. V and J are TRBV29-1 and TRBJ2-7; D possibly corresponds to TRBD2 (6 bases). In germline, CDR1 is SQVTM, CDR2 ANQGSEA. The CDR3 has 16 amino acids. V lost 2 bases and J lost 0, with 17 bases in between.

This clonotype was seen a few times. The rearrangement links TRBV9 to TRBJ1-2; D perhaps matches TRBD1 (5 bases). The CDR3 runs 14 residues. Germline CDR1 SGDLS, CDR2 YYNGEE. V dropped 0 bases and J dropped 6 bases, with 12 bases sitting between them. Here the CDR3 reads CASSVAGGTDGYTF. The CDR3 nucleotides are TGTGCCAGCAGCGTAGCGGGAGGGACCGATGGCTACACCTTC.

This clonotype was observed many times. The chain couples TRBV27 to TRBJ1-3, with D possibly being TRBD1 (5 bases). V lost 5 bases to trimming and J lost 4 bases, with 18 bases between them. Germline values: CDR1 MNHEY, CDR2 SMNVEV (reference sequence). This CDR3 region has 16 residues. The CDR3 is CASSLTLGTVGNTIYF. For the CDR3, the DNA is TGTGCCAGCAGTCTAACCCTCGGGACTGTCGGAAACACCATATATTTT.

Notes on this clonotype: A junction boundary mismatches the germline segment, possibly from a read error. The chain recombines TRBV7-2 with TRBJ1-5, with D unresolved. Germline V lookup: CDR1 SGHTA, CDR2 FQGNSA. This CDR3 is built from 15 residues. CDR3 DNA: TGTGCCAGCAGCTTAGGGGGTGGGAGCATTCAGCCCCAGCATTTT. Translation gives CASSLGGGSIQPQHF.

The chain has TRBV12-3 or TRBV12-4 and TRBJ2-7, with D unclear. The CDR3 runs to 16 residues. Trimming cost V 5 bases and J 2 bases, with 19 bases left between them. CDR3 coding DNA: TGTGCCAGCAGTCGCAGACCCCCAATCCTTACCTACGAGCAGTACTTC. Its protein product is CASSRRPPILTYEQYF.

V and J are TRBV12-3 or TRBV12-4 and TRBJ1-1; 8 positions match TRBD1. The junction had 11 bases not matched to a gene; V was cut back by 6 bases and J by 2 bases. This CDR3 has 16 amino acids. The CDR3 nucleotides are TGTGCCAGCAGCCGGCGGACAGGGAGTCTTAACACTGAAGCTTTCTTT. Protein product: CASSRRTGSLNTEAFF.

V usage is TRBV7-2 and J usage is TRBJ1-6; D is ambiguous. Germline CDR1 is SGHTA and CDR2 is FQGNSA. V gave up 3 bases and J gave up 10 bases, with 7 bases separating them. This CDR3 is built from 12 residues. The CDR3 region is CASSFRKSPLHF. DNA of the CDR3: TGTGCCAGCAGCTTTAGGAAATCACCCCTCCACTTT. Looking up the rest from reference TRBV7-2 and TRBJ1-6 gives the full variable domain: GAGVSQSPSNKVTEKGKDVELRCDPISGHTALYWYRQSLGQGLEFLIYFQGNSAPDKSGLPSDRFSAERTGGSVSTLTIQRTQQEDSAVYLCASSFRKSPLHFGNGTRLTVT.

This clonotype was detected ten times or more. The chain uses TRBV6-1 and TRBJ1-1, with D unresolved. CDR1 and CDR2 (germline): MNHNS, SASEGT. The V gene lost 10 bases and the J gene lost 0 bases, with 6 bases spanning the gap. This CDR3 is built from 11 residues. For the CDR3, the DNA is TGTGCCACCACAGTGAACACTGAAGCTTTCTTT. Protein: CATTVNTEAFF.

This clonotype was observed many times. V gene TRBV12-3 or TRBV12-4 combines with J gene TRBJ2-7, with D perhaps given as TRBD1 or TRBD2 (5 bases each). V lost 6 bases, J lost 2 bases, and 14 bases lay in between. The CDR3 consists of 14 residues. In nucleotides, the CDR3 is TGTGCCAGCAGCCCCAAGGTGGGGGCCTACGAGCAGTACTTC. Amino acids: CASSPKVGAYEQYF.

A remark on this clonotype: Possible read error: a much larger clone is one base away. The V and J genes are TRBV5-1 and TRBJ2-7, with D unresolved. The V gene's germline CDR1 is SGHRS and CDR2 YFSETQ. V was cut by 9 bases and J by 2 bases, with 24 bases left in between. The CDR3 totals 16 residues. The CDR3 is CATPARSTYSPYEQYF. The DNA for the CDR3 is TGCGCCACCCCGGCACGGTCGACCTACAGCCCCTACGAGCAGTACTTC.

The chain recombines TRBV11-2 with TRBJ2-7; weak D call: TRBD1 (6 bases). The ends were cut back, 1 base at V and 3 bases at J, with 10 bases in the middle. This CDR3 comprises 14 residues. Germline loops: CDR1 SGHAT, CDR2 FQNNGV. The CDR3 region has the DNA TGTGCCAGCAGCTTAGCGGGGACACACTACGAGCAGTACTTC. This codes for CASSLAGTHYEQYF.

This clonotype was seen many times. This chain links TRBV6-5 with TRBJ2-7, with TRBD1 identical over 10 bases. Germline values: CDR1 MNHEY, CDR2 SVGAGI. The V gene end was trimmed by 0 bases and the J gene end by 4 bases; junction bases not matched to a gene: 3. This CDR3 has 15 amino acids. CDR3 in DNA: TGTGCCAGCAGTTACTCCGGGACAGGGGTATACGAGCAGTACTTC. Amino acids: CASSYSGTGVYEQYF.

CDR3 residues: CASSPEGDVWDQETQYF. The CDR3 DNA is TGTGCCAGCAGCCCCGAGGGGGACGTGTGGGACCAAGAGACCCAGTACTTC. The rearrangement uses TRBV11-2 and TRBJ2-5, with D possibly being TRBD1 (6 bases). Trimming removed 5 bases at V and 0 bases at J, with 19 bases between. The V gene's germline CDR1 is SGHAT and CDR2 FQNNGV. The CDR3 totals 17 residues.

This clonotype has ten or more counts. V and J are TRBV7-2 and TRBJ2-5; 14 nucleotides line up with TRBD2. Germline V lookup: CDR1 SGHTA, CDR2 FQGNSA. V was pared by 4 bases and J by 2 bases, with 6 bases of the junction left unmatched. The CDR3 is 17 residues long. CDR3 DNA sequence: TGTGCCAGCAGCTCCCGCCGACTAGCGGGGGGGCAAGAGACCCAGTACTTC. Its translation: CASSSRRLAGGQETQYF.

This clonotype was picked up many times. The chain links TRBV15 to TRBJ2-2; TRBD2 might be the D (6 bases). The germline V gene encodes CDR1 LNHNV and CDR2 YYDKDF (reference sequence). This CDR3 is 13 amino acids long. Trimming cost V 4 bases and J 6 bases, with 9 bases left between them. The CDR3 reads CATSKEGAGELFF. In DNA form, the CDR3 reads TGTGCCACCAGCAAGGAGGGCGCCGGGGAGCTGTTTTTT.